Listed below are T cell receptor beta chains from one sample, sequenced in a study of shared clonotypes between healthy human individuals. Method: immunoSEQ multiplex PCR; TCRdb's copy keeps in-frame clones and lacks some. The top ten clones hold 0.13% of a sample with 2 million or so clones, 95% of them seen once. Sequenced sample: naive CD4+ T cells sorted from blood. These receptors all stem from a man aged 18 to 29 in good health. The CDR3 runs from the conserved cysteine through the conserved F or W. The D gene is left open where the match is weak. Clone size is not always given. Where it is, it says once, few, many or a class for expanded clones.

TRBV30,-,-,TRBJ2-2,TGTGCCTGGAGTGTACGGCAGGCCCCCAGGACCGGGGAGCTGTTTTTT,CAWSVRQAPRTGELFF
TRBV30,-,-,TRBJ1-5,TGTGCCTGGAGAAGGGACAGCAATCAGCCCCAGCATTTT,CAWRRDSNQPQHF
TRBV18,-,TRBD1,TRBJ2-7,TGTGCCAGCTCACTTGGACCGGACAGGGTGAAGTACTTC,CASSLGPDRVKYF
TRBV10-3,-,TRBD1,TRBJ2-7,TGTGCCATCGGGGGACAGGTCCTTAGCTCCTACGAGCAGTACTTC,CAIGGQVLSSYEQYF
TRBV10-3,-,TRBD1,TRBJ1-5,TGTGCCATCAGTGGGACAGGATCGGAGCAGCCCCAGCATTTT,CAISGTGSEQPQHF
TRBV5-8,-,-,TRBJ1-5,TGTGCCAGCAGCCCCAGGGGAGGCAATCAGCCCCAGCATTTT,CASSPRGGNQPQHF
TRBV2,-,-,TRBJ1-1,TGTGCCAGCAGTGAAAGGGCAGGGATCACTGAAGCTTTCTTT,CASSERAGITEAFF
TRBV27,-,-,TRBJ1-5,TGTGCCAGCAGTTTACAGGCGAATCAGCCCCAGCATTTT,CASSLQANQPQHF
TRBV6-5,-,TRBD2,TRBJ2-2,TGTGCCAGCCAACGGGGGGGCAACACCGGGGAGCTGTTTTTT,CASQRGGNTGELFF
TRBV5-4,-,-,TRBJ1-2,TGTGCCAGCAGCCCTGAGGGGGAGGTAAATGGCTACACCTTC,CASSPEGEVNGYTF
TRBV30,-,TRBD1,TRBJ1-6,TGTGCCTGGAGCGACGTAGGGACAGACTCACCCCTCCACTTT,CAWSDVGTDSPLHF
TRBV27,-,-,TRBJ1-3,TGTGCCAGCAGTTTGGCAGGTTCTGGAAACACCATATATTTT,CASSLAGSGNTIYF
TRBV2,-,TRBD2,TRBJ2-1,TGTGCCAGCAGGACCGCGGGACTAGCGACGAGGCAGTTCTTC,CASRTAGLATRQFF
TRBV30,-,TRBD2,TRBJ2-3,TGTGCCTTATCTTCAGGAGCGGGAGGGCAGTATTTT,CALSSGAGGQYF
TRBV2,once,-,TRBJ2-7,TGTGCCAGTCTGGACCTTTACGAGCAGTACTTC,CASLDLYEQYF
TRBV5-4,few,TRBD2,TRBJ2-4,TGTGCCAGCAGCGTGGAGGGGACTACCAAAAACATTCAGTACTTC,CASSVEGTTKNIQYF
TRBV7-2,-,TRBD2,TRBJ2-3,TGTGCCAGCAGCTTAAACGTAGCGGGAGGGCTGGATACGCAGTATTTT,CASSLNVAGGLDTQYF
TRBV19,-,-,TRBJ2-2,TGTGCCAGTAGTTCACAGGGTCGCGGGGAGCTGTTTTTT,CASSSQGRGELFF
TRBV25-1,-,-,TRBJ2-1,TGTGCCAGCAGTGACCCGGGACACTCATACAATGAGCAGTTCTTC,CASSDPGHSYNEQFF
TRBV6-5,-,-,TRBJ1-5,TGTGCCAGCAGATCACACCCAACGGGCAATCAGCCCCAGCATTTT,CASRSHPTGNQPQHF
TRBV7-8,once,-,TRBJ2-7,TGTGCCAGCAGCTCCCCCTCCGATTACGAGCAGTACTTC,CASSSPSDYEQYF
TRBV11-1,-,TRBD2,TRBJ2-1,TGTGCCAGCAGCTTAAATATTCGCCTAGCGGGGTACAATGAGCAGTTCTTC,CASSLNIRLAGYNEQFF
TRBV4-1,-,-,TRBJ2-3,TGCGCCAGCAGCGCACCCGATTCTCCTAGCACAGATACGCAGTATTTT,CASSAPDSPSTDTQYF
TRBV7-2,-,TRBD1,TRBJ2-7,TGTGCCAGCAGCTTAAGACGTACAGGGGGAAGGTCCTACGAGCAGTACTTC,CASSLRRTGGRSYEQYF
TRBV7-3,-,TRBD1,TRBJ2-2,TGTGCCAGCAGCGATCGGACAGGGAACACCGGGGAGCTGTTTTTT,CASSDRTGNTGELFF
TRBV28,-,-,TRBJ1-2,TGTGCCAGCAGCGGGGATTACTATGGCTACACCTTC,CASSGDYYGYTF
TRBV5-1,-,-,TRBJ2-1,TGCGCCAGCACGGTGGGACGGAACAATGAGCAGTTCTTC,CASTVGRNNEQFF
TRBV5-1,-,-,TRBJ1-6,TGCGCCAGCAGCGTATCCAACTCCTATAATTCACCCCTCCACTTT,CASSVSNSYNSPLHF
TRBV18,-,-,TRBJ2-5,TGTGCCAGCTCACCAGGGCAACAAGAGACCCAGTACTTC,CASSPGQQETQYF
TRBV5-1,-,TRBD2,TRBJ2-7,TGCGCCAGCAGCTCATATACTAGCGGGGGCAAACCTAGGGAGCAGTACTTC,CASSSYTSGGKPREQYF
TRBV7-9,-,-,TRBJ2-1,TGTGCCAGCAGCTCCGAGAGGTCCTTCCCGTTAGATGAGCAGTTCTTC,CASSSERSFPLDEQFF
TRBV5-1,-,-,TRBJ2-7,TGCGCCAGTACCTCGGGTATGGGTGGCGAGCAGTACTTC,CASTSGMGGEQYF
TRBV7-2,-,TRBD2,TRBJ2-7,TGTGCCAGCAGCCTGCTAGCGGGAGCTTCCGAGCAGTACTTC,CASSLLAGASEQYF
TRBV30,-,TRBD1,TRBJ2-7,TGTGCCTGGAGTCATACAGGGGTGCAGTACTTC,CAWSHTGVQYF
TRBV5-1,-,-,TRBJ2-3,TGCGCCAGCAGCTTTATCGCTAGCACAGATACGCAGTATTTT,CASSFIASTDTQYF
TRBV5-1,-,-,TRBJ1-1,TGCGCCAGCAGGATTAACAGGGCGCTGAACACTGAAGCTTTCTTT,CASRINRALNTEAFF
TRBV28,-,-,TRBJ1-3,TGTGCCAGCAGTTTTTTTCGGGGCGCCGGAAACACCATATATTTT,CASSFFRGAGNTIYF
TRBV18,-,-,TRBJ1-2,TGTGCCAGCTCAGAACAGACAGCAAACTATGGCTACACCTTC,CASSEQTANYGYTF
TRBV27,once,-,TRBJ2-3,TGTGCCAGCACCCACAGTACGGTGGGCACAGATACGCAGTATTTT,CASTHSTVGTDTQYF
TRBV28,many,-,TRBJ2-3,TGTGCCAGCAGTTTACCCGGGACAGATACGCAGTATTTT,CASSLPGTDTQYF
TRBV5-1,-,-,TRBJ2-3,TGCGCCAGCAGGGGACTTAGCACAGATACGCAGTATTTT,CASRGLSTDTQYF
TRBV6-1,-,-,TRBJ1-4,TGTGCCAGCGACCGCGGAGCCTACGAAAAACTGTTTTTT,CASDRGAYEKLFF
TRBV2,-,-,TRBJ1-4,TGTGCCAGCTCTATCACCGGTGAAAAACTGTTTTTT,CASSITGEKLFF
TRBV30,-,-,TRBJ1-5,TGTGCCTGGAGCCAGGGTGGTATCTATCAGCCCCAGCATTTT,CAWSQGGIYQPQHF
TRBV18,-,TRBD1,TRBJ1-6,TGTGCCAGCTCACCACGGCAGGGGGTTAATTCACCCCTCCACTTT,CASSPRQGVNSPLHF
TRBV6-5,-,-,TRBJ2-5,TGTGCCAGCAGTAGGGGGTTTGTGGAGACCCAGTACTTC,CASSRGFVETQYF
TRBV11-2,-,-,TRBJ1-3,TGTGCCAGCAGACCACAGGGCTCGGATGGAAACACCATATATTTT,CASRPQGSDGNTIYF
TRBV2,-,-,TRBJ2-7,TGTGCCAGCAGCCCGACAGGAATCGAGCAGTACTTC,CASSPTGIEQYF
TRBV5-1,-,TRBD1,TRBJ2-5,TGCGCCAGCGGACCGGACAGGCCCCAAGAGACCCAGTACTTC,CASGPDRPQETQYF
TRBV30,-,-,TRBJ1-2,TGTGCCTGGACGTCGGAAGGGACCTATGGCTACACCTTC,CAWTSEGTYGYTF
TRBV27,few,-,TRBJ2-2,TGTGCCACCAGGGGAGGGTACGCCGGGGAGCTGTTTTTT,CATRGGYAGELFF
TRBV7-9,-,TRBD1,TRBJ2-5,TGTGCCAGCAGCTTAGCTTCCGGGGACAGATCCAAAGAGACCCAGTACTTC,CASSLASGDRSKETQYF
TRBV2,-,-,TRBJ2-7,TGTGCCAGCAGACTCAGGGGACTCTCCTACGAGCAGTACTTC,CASRLRGLSYEQYF
TRBV9,-,-,TRBJ2-1,TGTGCCAGCAGCGCCTCTCGTTTTTATGGAAACAATGAGCAGTTCTTC,CASSASRFYGNNEQFF
TRBV7-7,-,TRBD2,TRBJ2-7,TGTGCTAGCAGCTTATCTAGCGGGGGGAACTACGAGCAGTACTTC,CASSLSSGGNYEQYF
TRBV14,-,-,TRBJ1-2,TGTGCCAGCAGCCCCGCCCAGGGCTATGGCTACACCTTC,CASSPAQGYGYTF
TRBV15,once,-,TRBJ1-4,TGTGCCACCAGCTACGGGACGGATTTTAATGAAAAACTGTTTTTT,CATSYGTDFNEKLFF